This T cell receptor (beta chain) was recorded in a study of cytomegalovirus exposure and HLA in healthy donors. Germline V gene lookup returns CDR1 MNHEY and CDR2 SVGAGI. This CDR3 is 15 amino acids long. The V end lost 0 bases, the J end lost 5 bases, and 13 bases lay between the germline ends. In the PCR, 60 Vbeta and 13 Jbeta primers were used. Profiled with immunoSEQ multiplex PCR; TCRdb holds only in-frame clones, not every one. The table shows 90,000 to 100,000 clones, with around 77% occurring only once. This sequence was found in a woman aged 55 to 70 in good health and CMV-seropositive. V gene TRBV6-5 combines with J gene TRBJ2-5, with D tentatively TRBD2 (5 bases). Sequenced material: PBMCs. CDR3 sequence (DNA): TGTGCCAGCAGTTACTCTATACTAGGCAGGGAGACCCAGTACTTC. Its protein product is CASSYSILGRETQYF.